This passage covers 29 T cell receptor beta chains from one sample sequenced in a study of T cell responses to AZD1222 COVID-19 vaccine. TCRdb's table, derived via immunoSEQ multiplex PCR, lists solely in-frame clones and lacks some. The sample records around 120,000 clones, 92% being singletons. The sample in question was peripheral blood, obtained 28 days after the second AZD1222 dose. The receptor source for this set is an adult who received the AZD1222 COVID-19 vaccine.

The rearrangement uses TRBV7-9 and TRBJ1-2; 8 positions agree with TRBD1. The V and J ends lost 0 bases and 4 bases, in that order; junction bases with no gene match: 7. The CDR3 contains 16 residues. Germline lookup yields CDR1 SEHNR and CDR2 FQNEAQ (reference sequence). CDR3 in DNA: TGTGCCAGCAGCTTAGCCTTGACAGGGGCCGGCTATGGCTACACCTTC. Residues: CASSLALTGAGYGYTF.

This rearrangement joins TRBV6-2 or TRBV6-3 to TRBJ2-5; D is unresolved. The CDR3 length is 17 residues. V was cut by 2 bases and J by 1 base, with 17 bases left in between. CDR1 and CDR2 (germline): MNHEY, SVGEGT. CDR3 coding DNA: TGTGCCAGCAGTTACCGCCCGGTGGGATGGACCCAAGAGACCCAGTACTTC. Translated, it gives CASSYRPVGWTQETQYF.

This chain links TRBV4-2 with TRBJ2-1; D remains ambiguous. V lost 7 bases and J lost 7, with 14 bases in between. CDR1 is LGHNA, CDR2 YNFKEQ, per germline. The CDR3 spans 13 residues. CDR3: CASTPNMGNEQFF. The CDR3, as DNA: TGTGCCAGCACCCCGAACATGGGTAATGAGCAGTTCTTC.

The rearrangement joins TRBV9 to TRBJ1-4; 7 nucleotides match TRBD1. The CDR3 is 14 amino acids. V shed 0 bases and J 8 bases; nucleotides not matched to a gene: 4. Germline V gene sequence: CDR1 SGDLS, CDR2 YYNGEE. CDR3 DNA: TGTGCCAGCAGCGTAGACAGGGGAGCCGAAAAACTGTTTTTT. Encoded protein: CASSVDRGAEKLFF.

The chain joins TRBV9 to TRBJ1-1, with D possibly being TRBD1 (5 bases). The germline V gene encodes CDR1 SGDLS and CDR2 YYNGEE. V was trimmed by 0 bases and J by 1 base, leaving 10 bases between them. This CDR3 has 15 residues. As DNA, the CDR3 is TGTGCCAGCAGCGTAGACGGAAGGGGGAACACTGAAGCTTTCTTT. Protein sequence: CASSVDGRGNTEAFF.

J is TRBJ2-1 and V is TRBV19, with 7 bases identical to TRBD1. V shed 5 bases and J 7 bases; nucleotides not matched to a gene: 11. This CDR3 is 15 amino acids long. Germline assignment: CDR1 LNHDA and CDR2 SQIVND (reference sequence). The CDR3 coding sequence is TGTGCCAGTAGTGCCTACGACAGGGTTGGGAATGAGCAGTTCTTC. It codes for CASSAYDRVGNEQFF. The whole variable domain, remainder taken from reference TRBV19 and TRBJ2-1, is DGGITQSPKYLFRKEGQNVTLSCEQNLNHDAMYWYRQDPGQGLRLIYYSQIVNDFQKGDIAEGYSVSREKKESFPLTVTSAQKNPTAFYLCASSAYDRVGNEQFFGPGTRLTVL.

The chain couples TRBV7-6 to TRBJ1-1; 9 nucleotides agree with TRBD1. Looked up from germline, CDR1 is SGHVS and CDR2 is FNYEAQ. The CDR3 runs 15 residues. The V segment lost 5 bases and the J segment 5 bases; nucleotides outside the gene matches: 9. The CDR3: CASSPRTGDRTEAFF. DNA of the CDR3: TGTGCCAGCAGCCCTCGGACAGGGGATAGAACTGAAGCTTTCTTT.

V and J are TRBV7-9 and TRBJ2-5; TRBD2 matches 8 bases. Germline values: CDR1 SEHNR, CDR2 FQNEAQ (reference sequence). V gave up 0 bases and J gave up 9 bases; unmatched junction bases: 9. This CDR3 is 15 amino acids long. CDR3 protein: CASSLAQRGSAAQYF. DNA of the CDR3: TGTGCCAGCAGCTTAGCGCAGCGGGGGAGTGCGGCCCAGTACTTC. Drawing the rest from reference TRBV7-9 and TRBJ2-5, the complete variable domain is DTGVSQNPRHKITKRGQNVTFRCDPISEHNRLYWYRQTLGQGPEFLTYFQNEAQLEKSRLLSDRFSAERPKGSFSTLEIQRTEQGDSAMYLCASSLAQRGSAAQYFGPGTRLLVL.

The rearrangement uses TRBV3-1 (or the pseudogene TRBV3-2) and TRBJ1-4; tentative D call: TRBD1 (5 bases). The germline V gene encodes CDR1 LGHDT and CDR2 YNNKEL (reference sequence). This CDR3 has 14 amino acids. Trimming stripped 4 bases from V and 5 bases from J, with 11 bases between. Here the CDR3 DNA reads TGTGCCAGCAGCCTTCGGGGGGTGAATGAAAAACTGTTTTTT. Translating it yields CASSLRGVNEKLFF.

This CDR3 reads CASSVGGGPQETQYF. The CDR3 coding sequence is TGTGCCAGCAGCGTAGGTGGGGGACCCCAAGAGACCCAGTACTTC. The V and J genes are TRBV9 and TRBJ2-5; D possibly uses TRBD1 or TRBD2 (5 bases each). The CDR3 totals 15 residues. The V end was cut by 0 bases, the J end by 1 base, with 10 bases between. Germline CDR1 SGDLS, CDR2 YYNGEE.

CDR3 nucleotides: TGTGCCAGCATTACAGGGTCACAAGAGACCCAGTACTTC. This sequence encodes CASITGSQETQYF. The chain recombines TRBV2 with TRBJ2-5, with D tentatively TRBD1 (6 bases). The CDR3 length is 13 residues. Germline V gene lookup returns CDR1 SNHLY and CDR2 FYNNEI. Deletions cut 7 bases from V and 2 bases from J, with 11 bases between. Full variable domain (rest looked up from reference TRBV2 and TRBJ2-5): EPEVTQTPSHQVTQMGQEVILRCVPISNHLYFYWYRQILGQKVEFLVSFYNNEISEKSEIFDDQFSVERPDGSNFTLKIRSTKLEDSAMYFCASITGSQETQYFGPGTRLLVL.

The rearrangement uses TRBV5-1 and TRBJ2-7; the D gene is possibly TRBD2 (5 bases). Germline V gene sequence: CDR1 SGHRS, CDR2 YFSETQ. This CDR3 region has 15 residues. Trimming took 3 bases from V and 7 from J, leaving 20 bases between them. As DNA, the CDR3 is TGCGCCAGCAGCTACGCAGGAGGCGTACGATTGGAGCAGTACTTC. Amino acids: CASSYAGGVRLEQYF. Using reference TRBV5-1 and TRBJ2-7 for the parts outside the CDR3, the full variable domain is KAGVTQTPRYLIKTRGQQVTLSCSPISGHRSVSWYQQTPGQGLQFLFEYFSETQRNKGNFPGRFSGRQFSNSRSEMNVSTLELGDSALYLCASSYAGGVRLEQYFGPGTRLTVT.

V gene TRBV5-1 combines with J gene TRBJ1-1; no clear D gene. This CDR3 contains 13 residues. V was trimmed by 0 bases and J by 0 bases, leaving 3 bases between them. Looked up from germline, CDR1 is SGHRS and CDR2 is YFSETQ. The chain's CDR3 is CASSLAVNTEAFF. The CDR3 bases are TGCGCCAGCAGCTTGGCCGTGAACACTGAAGCTTTCTTT.

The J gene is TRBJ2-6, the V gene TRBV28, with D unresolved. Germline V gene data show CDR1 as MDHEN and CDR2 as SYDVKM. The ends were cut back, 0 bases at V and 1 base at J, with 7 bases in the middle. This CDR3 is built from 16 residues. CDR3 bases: TGTGCCAGCAGTTTATGGGGGTTTTCTGGGGCCAACGTCCTGACTTTC. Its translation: CASSLWGFSGANVLTF.

The CDR3 nucleotides read TGCGCCAGCAGCTCCTCGACTACTAGCTCCTACAATGAGCAGTTCTTC. Its translation is CASSSSTTSSYNEQFF. The V call is TRBV5-1, the J call TRBJ2-1; D possibly corresponds to TRBD2 (5 bases). The V and J ends lost 3 bases and 0 bases respectively, with 13 bases between them. Germline values: CDR1 SGHRS, CDR2 YFSETQ. The CDR3 spans 16 residues.

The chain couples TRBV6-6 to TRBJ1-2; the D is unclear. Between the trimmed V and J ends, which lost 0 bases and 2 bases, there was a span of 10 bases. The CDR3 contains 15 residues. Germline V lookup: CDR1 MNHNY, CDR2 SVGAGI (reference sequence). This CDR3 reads CASSYSTGTNYGYTF. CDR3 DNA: TGTGCCAGCAGTTACTCGACGGGCACAAACTATGGCTACACCTTC.

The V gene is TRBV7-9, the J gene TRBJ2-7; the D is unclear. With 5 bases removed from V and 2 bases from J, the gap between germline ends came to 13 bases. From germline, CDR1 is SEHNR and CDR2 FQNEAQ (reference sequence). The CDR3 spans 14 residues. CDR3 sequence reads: CASSPAIAPYEQYF. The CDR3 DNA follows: TGTGCCAGCAGCCCGGCCATCGCCCCCTACGAGCAGTACTTC.

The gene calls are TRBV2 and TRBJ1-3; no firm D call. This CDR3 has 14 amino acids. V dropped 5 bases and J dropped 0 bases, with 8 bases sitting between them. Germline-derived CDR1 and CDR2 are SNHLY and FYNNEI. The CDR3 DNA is TGTGCCAGCAGTCGGAAGAACTCTGGAAACACCATATATTTT. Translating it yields CASSRKNSGNTIYF.

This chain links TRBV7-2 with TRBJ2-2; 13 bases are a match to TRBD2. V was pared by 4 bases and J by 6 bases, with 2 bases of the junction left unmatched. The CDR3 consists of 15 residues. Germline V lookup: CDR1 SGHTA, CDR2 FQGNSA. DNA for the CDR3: TGTGCCAGCAGCTCACTAGCGGGAGGGGCCGGGGAGCTGTTTTTT. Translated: CASSSLAGGAGELFF.

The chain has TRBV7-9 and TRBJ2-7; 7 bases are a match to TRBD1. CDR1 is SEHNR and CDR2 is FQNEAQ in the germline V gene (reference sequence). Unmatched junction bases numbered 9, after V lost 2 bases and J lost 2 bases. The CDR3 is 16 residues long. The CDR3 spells CASSLSVRTGTYEQYF. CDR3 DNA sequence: TGTGCCAGCAGCTTATCAGTTCGGACAGGCACCTACGAGCAGTACTTC.

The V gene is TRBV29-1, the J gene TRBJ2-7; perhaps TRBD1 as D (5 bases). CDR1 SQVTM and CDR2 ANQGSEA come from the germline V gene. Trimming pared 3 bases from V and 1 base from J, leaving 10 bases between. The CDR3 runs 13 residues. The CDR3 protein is CSVDIQGSYEQYF. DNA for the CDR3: TGCAGCGTTGACATCCAGGGTTCCTACGAGCAGTACTTC.

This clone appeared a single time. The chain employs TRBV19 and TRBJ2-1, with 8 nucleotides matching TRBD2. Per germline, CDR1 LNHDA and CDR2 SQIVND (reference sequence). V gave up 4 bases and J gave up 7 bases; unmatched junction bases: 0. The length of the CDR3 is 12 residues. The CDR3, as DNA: TGTGCCAGTAGTACTAGCGGGAATGAGCAGTTCTTC. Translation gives CASSTSGNEQFF.

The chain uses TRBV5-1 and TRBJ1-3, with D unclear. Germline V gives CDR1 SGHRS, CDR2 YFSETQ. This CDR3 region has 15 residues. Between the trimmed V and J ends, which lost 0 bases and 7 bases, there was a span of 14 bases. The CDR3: CASSLEDPGRNTIYF. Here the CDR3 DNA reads TGCGCCAGCAGCTTGGAGGACCCAGGCCGTAACACCATATATTTT.

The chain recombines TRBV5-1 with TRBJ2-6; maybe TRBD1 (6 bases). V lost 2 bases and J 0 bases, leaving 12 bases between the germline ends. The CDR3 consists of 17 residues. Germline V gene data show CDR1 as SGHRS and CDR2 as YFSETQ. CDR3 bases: TGCGCCAGCAGCTTAAGGACAGCCTCCTCTGGGGCCAACGTCCTGACTTTC. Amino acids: CASSLRTASSGANVLTF.

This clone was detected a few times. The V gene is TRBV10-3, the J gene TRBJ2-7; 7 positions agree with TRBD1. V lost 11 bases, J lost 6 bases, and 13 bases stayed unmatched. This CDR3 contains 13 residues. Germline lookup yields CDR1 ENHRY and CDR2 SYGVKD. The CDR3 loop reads CAVGTVPEGEQYF. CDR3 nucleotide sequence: TGTGCCGTCGGGACAGTCCCCGAAGGCGAGCAGTACTTC.

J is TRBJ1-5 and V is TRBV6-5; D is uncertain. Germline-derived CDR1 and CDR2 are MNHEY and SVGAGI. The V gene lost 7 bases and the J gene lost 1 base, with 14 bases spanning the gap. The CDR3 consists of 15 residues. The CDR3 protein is CASTPGFQSNQPQHF. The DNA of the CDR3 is TGTGCCAGCACCCCGGGCTTTCAGAGCAATCAGCCCCAGCATTTT.

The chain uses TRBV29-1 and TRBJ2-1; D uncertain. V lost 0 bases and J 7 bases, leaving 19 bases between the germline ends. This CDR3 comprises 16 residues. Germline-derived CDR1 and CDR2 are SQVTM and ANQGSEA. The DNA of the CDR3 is TGCAGCGTTGAAGATCCCGGAGCGCGCGGATGGAATGAGCAGTTCTTC. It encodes CSVEDPGARGWNEQFF.

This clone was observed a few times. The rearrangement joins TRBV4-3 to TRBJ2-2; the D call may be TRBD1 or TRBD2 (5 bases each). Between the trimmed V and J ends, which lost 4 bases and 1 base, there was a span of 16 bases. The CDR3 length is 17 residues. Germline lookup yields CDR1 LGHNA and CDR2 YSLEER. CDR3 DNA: TGCGCCAGCAGCCGGTCGGCCGGGACCGAGAACACCGGGGAGCTGTTTTTT. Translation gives CASSRSAGTENTGELFF.

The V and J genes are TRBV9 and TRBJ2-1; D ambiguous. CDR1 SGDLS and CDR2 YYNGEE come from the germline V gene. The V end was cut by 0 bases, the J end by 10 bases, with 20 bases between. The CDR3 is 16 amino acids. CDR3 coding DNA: TGTGCCAGCAGCGTAGAAGCTACACCCGCTACAAGAGAGCAGTTCTTC. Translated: CASSVEATPATREQFF.